This is a list of T cell receptor beta chains from one sample in a study of cytomegalovirus exposure and HLA in healthy donors. Clones were read by immunoSEQ multiplex PCR, and TCRdb kept only the in-frame ones, dropping some. The data contain approximately 140,000 clones, 80% to 85% of them seen just once; the ten biggest clones take up approximately 1.2%. The specimen was PBMCs. These receptor sequences come from a boy aged 5-17 years in good health and CMV-seronegative. Each CDR3 is given with its conserved first and last residue. The D gene is left open where the match is weak. Size is omitted from some rows. Given values are once, few, many or a class for expanded clones.

cdr3_aa: CAINEDEGDTEAFF
cdr3_nt: TGTGCCATCAACGAGGACGAGGGGGACACTGAAGCTTTCTTT
j_call: TRBJ1-1
d_call: .
clone_size: .
v_call: TRBV10-3

cdr3_aa: CASSTTGGPTGELFF
cdr3_nt: TGCGCCAGCAGCACCACAGGGGGACCTACCGGGGAGCTGTTTTTT
j_call: TRBJ2-2
d_call: TRBD1
clone_size: .
v_call: TRBV5-1

cdr3_aa: CASSQGLLNTEAFF
cdr3_nt: TGCGCCAGCAGCCAGGGGCTACTGAACACTGAAGCTTTCTTT
j_call: TRBJ1-1
d_call: .
clone_size: .
v_call: TRBV5-1

cdr3_aa: CASSSQDNYEQYF
cdr3_nt: TGTGCCAGCAGCTCACAGGATAACTACGAGCAGTACTTC
j_call: TRBJ2-7
d_call: .
clone_size: .
v_call: TRBV5-4

cdr3_aa: CASIGTEAFF
cdr3_nt: TGTGCCAGCATCGGGACTGAAGCTTTCTTT
j_call: TRBJ1-1
d_call: .
clone_size: few
v_call: TRBV6-5

cdr3_aa: CASSPQLAGRTDTQYF
cdr3_nt: TGTGCCAGCAGCCCCCAACTAGCGGGGCGCACAGATACGCAGTATTTT
j_call: TRBJ2-3
d_call: TRBD2
clone_size: .
v_call: TRBV7-9

cdr3_aa: CASSQEEAGAYEQYF
cdr3_nt: TGCGCCAGCAGCCAAGAGGAAGCGGGGGCCTACGAGCAGTACTTC
j_call: TRBJ2-7
d_call: TRBD2
clone_size: once
v_call: TRBV4-1

cdr3_aa: CASSPPFGSYYEQYF
cdr3_nt: TGTGCCAGCTCACCCCCCTTTGGGAGCTACTACGAGCAGTACTTC
j_call: TRBJ2-7
d_call: .
clone_size: .
v_call: TRBV18

cdr3_aa: CASSQDSTVTYEQYF
cdr3_nt: TGCGCCAGCAGCCAAGATTCGACAGTAACCTACGAGCAGTACTTC
j_call: TRBJ2-7
d_call: .
clone_size: .
v_call: TRBV4-1

cdr3_aa: CASSAAGLAGAPEQFF
cdr3_nt: TGCGCCAGCAGCGCTGCGGGGCTAGCGGGAGCCCCTGAGCAGTTCTTC
j_call: TRBJ2-1
d_call: TRBD2
clone_size: .
v_call: TRBV5-1

cdr3_aa: CSVTGQGTETQYF
cdr3_nt: TGCAGCGTTACCGGACAGGGCACGGAGACCCAGTACTTC
j_call: TRBJ2-5
d_call: TRBD1
clone_size: .
v_call: TRBV29-1

cdr3_aa: CASTKRDTTISYTF
cdr3_nt: TGTGCCAGCACCAAGAGGGATACGACTATCAGCTACACCTTC
j_call: TRBJ1-2
d_call: .
clone_size: .
v_call: TRBV6-6

cdr3_aa: CASSYSPSGRSEQYF
cdr3_nt: TGTGCCAGCAGTTACTCTCCTAGCGGGAGAAGCGAGCAGTACTTC
j_call: TRBJ2-7
d_call: TRBD2
clone_size: .
v_call: TRBV6-5

cdr3_aa: CASSLEGTANEKLFF
cdr3_nt: TGTGCCAGCAGCTTAGAGGGGACAGCTAATGAAAAACTGTTTTTT
j_call: TRBJ1-4
d_call: TRBD1
clone_size: .
v_call: TRBV7-9

cdr3_aa: CASSVGEQYF
cdr3_nt: TGTGCCAGTTCCGTCGGGGAGCAGTACTTC
j_call: TRBJ2-5
d_call: .
clone_size: .
v_call: TRBV2

cdr3_aa: CASSVDRAWEQYF
cdr3_nt: TGTGCCAGCAGTGTAGACAGGGCGTGGGAGCAGTACTTC
j_call: TRBJ2-7
d_call: TRBD1
clone_size: once
v_call: TRBV6-1

cdr3_aa: CASSQDGQGINSPLHF
cdr3_nt: TGCGCCAGCAGCCAAGATGGCCAGGGGATTAATTCACCCCTCCACTTT
j_call: TRBJ1-6
d_call: .
clone_size: .
v_call: TRBV4-1

cdr3_aa: CASRSTGAGNTIYF
cdr3_nt: TGTGCCAGCAGGTCGACAGGGGCTGGAAACACCATATATTTT
j_call: TRBJ1-3
d_call: TRBD1
clone_size: .
v_call: TRBV6-5

cdr3_aa: CAISVSRVTRSDEKLFF
cdr3_nt: TGTGCCATCAGTGTTTCGCGGGTAACACGTAGTGATGAAAAACTGTTTTTT
j_call: TRBJ1-4
d_call: .
clone_size: once
v_call: TRBV10-3

cdr3_aa: CASSSTGGVYSNQPQHF
cdr3_nt: TGTGCCAGCAGTTCGACAGGGGGGGTTTATAGCAATCAGCCCCAGCATTTT
j_call: TRBJ1-5
d_call: TRBD1
clone_size: .
v_call: TRBV27

cdr3_aa: CASSIGRGLAFYEQYF
cdr3_nt: TGTGCCAGTAGTATCGGTCGGGGACTAGCGTTCTACGAGCAGTACTTC
j_call: TRBJ2-7
d_call: TRBD2
clone_size: .
v_call: TRBV19

cdr3_aa: CASSQDRATDTQYF
cdr3_nt: TGCGCCAGCAGTCAGGACAGGGCCACAGATACGCAGTATTTT
j_call: TRBJ2-3
d_call: TRBD1
clone_size: .
v_call: TRBV4-1

cdr3_aa: CASSQVQDRYYEQYF
cdr3_nt: TGCGCCAGCAGCCAAGTCCAGGACAGGTATTACGAGCAGTACTTC
j_call: TRBJ2-7
d_call: TRBD1
clone_size: .
v_call: TRBV4-1